This T cell receptor beta chain was observed in a study of TIL therapy for anti-PD-1-resistant metastatic lung cancer. Noted time point: pre-treatment sample, taken before nivolumab and TIL therapy. V was shortened by 4 bases and J by 7 bases, with 16 bases between the two germline ends. CDR1 is GTSNPN, CDR2 SVGIG, per germline (reference sequence). This CDR3 region has 13 residues. Sequencing used immunoSEQ v3. Sequenced by immunoSEQ multiplex PCR; TCRdb stores in-frame clones only, minus some. The sample includes about 15,000 clones, 86% of them seen just once. The sample consisted of blood, taken at baseline. The rearrangement links TRBV30 to TRBJ1-2, with unresolved D. This clonotype was sampled from a person aged 25-85 years with non-small cell lung cancer. CDR3: CAWTPQGWSGYTF. The CDR3 nucleotides are TGTGCCTGGACCCCGCAAGGTTGGTCTGGCTACACCTTC.